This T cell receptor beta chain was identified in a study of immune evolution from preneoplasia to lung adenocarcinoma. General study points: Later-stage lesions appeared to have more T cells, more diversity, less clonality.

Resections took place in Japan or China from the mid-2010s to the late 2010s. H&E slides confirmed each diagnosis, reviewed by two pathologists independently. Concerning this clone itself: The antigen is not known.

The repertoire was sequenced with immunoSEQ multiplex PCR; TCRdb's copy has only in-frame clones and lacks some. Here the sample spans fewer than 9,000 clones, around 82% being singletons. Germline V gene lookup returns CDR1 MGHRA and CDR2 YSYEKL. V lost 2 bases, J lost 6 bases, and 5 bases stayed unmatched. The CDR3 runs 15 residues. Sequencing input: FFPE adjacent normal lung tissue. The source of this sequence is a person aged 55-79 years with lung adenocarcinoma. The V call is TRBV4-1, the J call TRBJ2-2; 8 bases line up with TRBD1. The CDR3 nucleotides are TGCGCCAGCAGCCAACGACAGGGGCACGCCGGGGAGCTGTTTTTT. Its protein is CASSQRQGHAGELFF.